Each of the 22 T cell receptor beta chains below was sequenced from the same sample in a study of Ad26.COV2.S vaccination and SARS-CoV-2 variants. Method: immunoSEQ multiplex PCR; TCRdb's copy keeps in-frame clones and lacks some. The sample yields around 400,000 clones, around 89% seen once. Treatment given: roughly 18 received Ad26.COV2.S at low or high dose, single or two shots; several received placebo; per-sample allocation not given. Each sample was drawn 63 days after the first injection (of vaccine or placebo). Sequencing used peripheral blood, obtained in a trial of Ad26.COV2.S vaccine versus placebo. The source is a person aged 18-60 years who received the Ad26.COV2.S COVID-19 vaccine or a placebo.

The rearrangement joins TRBV9 to TRBJ2-2; perhaps D is TRBD1 or TRBD2 (5 bases each). Looked up from germline, CDR1 is SGDLS and CDR2 is YYNGEE. The V end lost 4 bases, the J end lost 0 bases, and 10 bases lay between the germline ends. The CDR3 consists of 15 residues. CDR3 residues: CASSPGTSNTGELFF. In nucleotides, the CDR3 is TGTGCCAGCAGCCCCGGGACCTCGAACACCGGGGAGCTGTTTTTT.

The chain couples TRBV9 to TRBJ1-2; 7 bases are a match to TRBD1. The CDR3 contains 16 residues. The germline V gene has CDR1 SGDLS and CDR2 YYNGEE. Losses at the gene ends were 0 bases for V and 2 bases for J; bases not matched to a gene: 7. CDR3 protein: CASSVGGGQANYGYTF. DNA of the CDR3: TGTGCCAGCAGCGTAGGAGGAGGACAGGCAAACTATGGCTACACCTTC.

The rearrangement joins TRBV6-5 to TRBJ2-3; TRBD2 is a possible D gene (6 bases). V lost 3 bases and J 0 bases, leaving 13 bases between the germline ends. Germline CDR1 reads MNHEY; CDR2 reads SVGAGI. The CDR3 has 16 residues. The CDR3 loop is CASSYSLGLSTDTQYF. As DNA, the CDR3 is TGTGCCAGCAGTTATTCCCTGGGACTGAGCACAGATACGCAGTATTTT.

The chain couples TRBV7-3 to TRBJ2-1, with 7 bases matching TRBD2. Germline V gives CDR1 SGHTA, CDR2 FQGTGA. The CDR3 totals 16 residues. V lost 0 bases and J lost 6; bases outside the gene matches: 8. The CDR3 sequence: CASSLTGGTNPNEQFF. The CDR3 nucleotides read TGTGCCAGCAGCTTAACGGGGGGGACCAATCCCAATGAGCAGTTCTTC. The full variable domain, its missing parts supplied by reference TRBV7-3 and TRBJ2-1, is GAGVSQTPSNKVTEKGKYVELRCDPISGHTALYWYRQSLGQGPEFLIYFQGTGAADDSGLPNDRFFAVRPEGSVSTLKIQRTERGDSAVYLCASSLTGGTNPNEQFFGPGTRLTVL.

The chain recombines TRBV5-1 with TRBJ1-1; D is unclear. Germline CDR1 reads SGHRS; CDR2 reads YFSETQ. CDR3 length equals 16 residues. Trimming shortened V by 7 bases and J by 1 base, and 20 bases separated the two germline ends. Here the CDR3 reads CASAVSISAGNTEAFF. In nucleotides, the CDR3 is TGCGCCAGCGCGGTATCCATTTCGGCAGGGAACACTGAAGCTTTCTTT.

V usage is TRBV5-1 and J usage is TRBJ1-4, with 9 bases that match TRBD1. The CDR3 contains 16 residues. V lost 3 bases, J lost 8 bases, and 11 bases stayed unmatched. The germline V gene has CDR1 SGHRS and CDR2 YFSETQ. CDR3 protein: CASSSPPGTGSEKLFF. The CDR3 DNA is TGCGCCAGCAGCTCGCCCCCCGGGACAGGGTCAGAAAAACTGTTTTTT.

J is TRBJ2-7 and V is TRBV5-1; possibly TRBD2 for D (6 bases). The CDR3 is 14 residues long. V was cut by 2 bases and J by 6 bases, with 15 bases left in between. Germline V gene data show CDR1 as SGHRS and CDR2 as YFSETQ. CDR3 protein: CASSFGGEIREQYF. Written as DNA, the CDR3 is TGCGCCAGCAGCTTTGGAGGGGAAATCCGCGAGCAGTACTTC.

The chain is built from TRBV7-8 and TRBJ1-6, with a weak D call TRBD1 (5 bases). The germline gives CDR1 SGHVS, CDR2 FQNEAQ. This CDR3 region has 13 residues. V lost 8 bases to trimming and J lost 4 bases, with 9 bases between them. CDR3 sequence: CASLGRYNSPLHF. In DNA form, the CDR3 reads TGTGCCAGCCTGGGACGGTATAATTCACCCCTCCACTTT.

This chain links TRBV6-5 with TRBJ1-3; 7 nucleotides agree with TRBD1. Germline-derived CDR1 and CDR2 are MNHEY and SVGAGI. V lost 7 bases to trimming and J lost 6 bases; unmatched junction nucleotides: 3. This CDR3 has 12 residues. CDR3 sequence: CASKQGPNTIYF. CDR3 coding DNA: TGTGCCAGCAAACAGGGGCCAAACACCATATATTTT.

This clone has a single count. The chain employs TRBV6-5 and TRBJ2-3, with D perhaps TRBD1 (6 bases). V dropped 7 bases and J dropped 3 bases, with 8 bases sitting between them. Germline CDR1 reads MNHEY; CDR2 reads SVGAGI. The CDR3 is 12 amino acids. CDR3 in amino acids: CASTGETDTQYF. The CDR3 nucleotides are TGTGCCAGCACAGGGGAGACAGATACGCAGTATTTT.

This rearrangement joins TRBV27 to TRBJ2-2; TRBD1 aligns across 8 bases. CDR1 MNHEY and CDR2 SMNVEV come from the germline V gene (reference sequence). V trimming: 7 bases; J trimming: 7 bases; junction bases outside the gene matches: 5. The CDR3 is 13 amino acids. The CDR3 bases are TGTGCCAGCAACGGACAGGGCTTCGGGGAGCTGTTTTTT. Translating it yields CASNGQGFGELFF.

This clone has just a few counts. V gene TRBV19 combines with J gene TRBJ1-3; D might be TRBD1 (5 bases). The CDR3 sequence is 17 residues long. The V and J ends lost 6 bases and 0 bases respectively, with 18 bases between them. Germline loops: CDR1 LNHDA, CDR2 SQIVND (reference sequence). The DNA for the CDR3 is TGTGCCAGTAGCCTCCTATGGCAGGGAACCTCTGGAAACACCATATATTTT. This translates into CASSLLWQGTSGNTIYF.

The gene calls are TRBV12-5 and TRBJ1-1; 7 nucleotides align to TRBD1. V shed 6 bases, J shed 6 bases, and the junction held 7 bases outside the gene matches. Germline CDR1 and CDR2: LGHNT and FRNRAP. The CDR3 contains 13 residues. The CDR3 DNA is TGTGCTAGTGGGGTGGACAGGACCGCTGAAGCTTTCTTT. It encodes CASGVDRTAEAFF.

This chain connects TRBV19 to TRBJ1-5; maybe TRBD1 (5 bases). CDR1 LNHDA and CDR2 SQIVND come from the germline V gene (reference sequence). The CDR3 spans 15 residues. Trimming took off 6 bases at V and 3 bases at J, with 15 bases between the two ends. The CDR3, as DNA: TGTGCCAGTAGCGTAGAGGGGTCCTTCAATCAGCCCCAGCATTTT. It codes for CASSVEGSFNQPQHF.

The genes are TRBV4-1 and TRBJ1-5, with TRBD1 matching 10 bases. In germline, CDR1 is MGHRA, CDR2 YSYEKL. Trimming at V came to 1 base and at J to 4 bases, leaving 1 base not matched to a gene. The CDR3 is made up of 15 amino acids. DNA of the CDR3: TGCGCCAGCAGCCAAGGACAGGGGGCAAATCAGCCCCAGCATTTT. It encodes CASSQGQGANQPQHF.

V gene TRBV6-5 combines with J gene TRBJ1-5; maybe TRBD1 (5 bases). Between the trimmed V and J ends, which lost 6 bases and 5 bases, there was a span of 11 bases. Germline V gives CDR1 MNHEY, CDR2 SVGAGI. This CDR3 has 13 residues. The CDR3 sequence is CASSREGHQPQHF. CDR3 bases: TGTGCCAGCAGCAGGGAGGGTCATCAGCCCCAGCATTTT.

The chain employs TRBV28 and TRBJ1-6; 8 bases line up with TRBD1. This CDR3 comprises 15 residues. Germline V gives CDR1 MDHEN, CDR2 SYDVKM. The V gene end was trimmed by 5 bases and the J gene end by 7 bases; junction bases not matched to a gene: 7. The CDR3 loop is CASSVQGARNSPLHF. For the CDR3, the DNA is TGTGCCAGCAGTGTTCAGGGGGCCCGGAATTCACCCCTCCACTTT.

The chain employs TRBV28 and TRBJ2-2, with 8 bases that match TRBD2. The junction had 9 bases not matched to a gene; V was cut back by 10 bases and J by 2 bases. The CDR3 extends over 15 amino acids. CDR1 is MDHEN and CDR2 is SYDVKM in the germline V gene. The CDR3 loop is CATTRLAPNTGELFF. CDR3 in DNA: TGTGCCACCACCAGACTAGCGCCCAACACCGGGGAGCTGTTTTTT.

The rearrangement uses TRBV28 and TRBJ2-1; D unclear. The CDR3 is 13 residues long. Germline loops: CDR1 MDHEN, CDR2 SYDVKM. V shed 5 bases and J shed 4 bases, with 9 bases lying between them. The CDR3 is CASSLTSYNEQFF. The CDR3 nucleotides read TGTGCCAGCAGTCTGACTTCATACAATGAGCAGTTCTTC.

The chain carries TRBV2 and TRBJ1-5; 11 bases match TRBD1. The CDR3 totals 15 residues. The V gene end was trimmed by 6 bases and the J gene end by 7 bases; junction bases not matched to a gene: 8. Germline V CDR1 and CDR2: SNHLY, FYNNEI. The CDR3 DNA follows: TGTGCCAGCAGGGGGACAGGGGGTCATGACCAGCCCCAGCATTTT. It yields the protein CASRGTGGHDQPQHF. Using reference TRBV2 and TRBJ1-5 for the parts outside the CDR3, the full variable domain is EPEVTQTPSHQVTQMGQEVILRCVPISNHLYFYWYRQILGQKVEFLVSFYNNEISEKSEIFDDQFSVERPDGSNFTLKIRSTKLEDSAMYFCASRGTGGHDQPQHFGDGTRLSIL.

V is TRBV5-5 and J is TRBJ2-2; D is ambiguous. CDR1 SGHKS and CDR2 YYEKEE come from the germline V gene (reference sequence). V lost 0 bases and J 4 bases, leaving 13 bases between the germline ends. CDR3 length: 16 residues. The CDR3: CASSLEALLSTGELFF. The CDR3 DNA sequence: TGTGCCAGCAGCTTGGAAGCGCTATTAAGCACCGGGGAGCTGTTTTTT.

The V call is TRBV6-5, the J call TRBJ2-7; unclear D gene. V lost 10 bases and J 2 bases, leaving 15 bases between the germline ends. CDR3 size: 13 residues. In germline, CDR1 is MNHEY, CDR2 SVGAGI. The CDR3 nucleotides read TGTGCCACAGTGGGGTCCTACACCTACGAGCAGTACTTC. Translating gives CATVGSYTYEQYF.